The entry below describes one TCR beta chain. This specimen comes from a study of blood T cell repertoires in COVID-19. The study assigned cohorts using participant-reported clinical history. TCRdb's copy holds only in-frame clones and misses some; the assay was immunoSEQ multiplex PCR. The sample includes 340,000 or so clones, 65% to 90% of them seen just once. Germline trimming cut 5 bases from V and 4 bases from J; bases unmatched to any gene: 7. The germline CDR1 and CDR2 sequences are SGHTA and FQGNSA. The CDR3 length is 16 residues. Sequences were obtained from PBMCs or T cells enriched from blood (not recorded which). The chain recombines TRBV7-2 with TRBJ2-2; 10 nucleotides line up with TRBD1. The clonotype was recovered from a woman aged 40 to 55 with acute COVID-19. For the CDR3, the DNA is TGTGCCAGCAGCCTGCGGACAGGGGGACTCACCGGGGAGCTGTTTTTT. Protein: CASSLRTGGLTGELFF.